One and the same sample provided the 22 T cell receptor beta chains below, sequenced in a study of early T cells in non-severe SARS-CoV-2 infection (dated by TCRdb to 2020 to 2022). The library was obtained by 5' RACE. The run used a NextSeq 500. The public reads were run again by TCRdb, first through fastp at Q25 and then through MiXCR, and only productive beta chains were kept. For every CDR3 protein sequence, its rows merge into one entry that carries the most common genes and DNA. The sample data list 80,000 or so distinct CDR3 sequences, and around 10% of these were observed just once. The ten largest make up around 12% of the sample. This material consisted of whole blood, taken at baseline. Receptors originate from an adult who was a healthcare worker with PCR-confirmed SARS-CoV-2 infection or an uninfected control (not recorded which).

This clonotype was counted ten times or more. The rearrangement uses TRBV11-3 and TRBJ2-3, with unresolved D. V was pared by 5 bases and J by 0 bases, with 6 bases between. CDR1 is SGHNT and CDR2 is YENEEA in the germline V gene. This CDR3 spans 13 amino acids. The CDR3 coding sequence is TGTGCCAGCAGCCCGGACAGCACAGATACGCAGTATTTT. This encodes CASSPDSTDTQYF.

This clonotype was counted ten times or more. This CDR3 is CASSQALQGLNTGELFF. In DNA form, the CDR3 reads TGCGCCAGCAGCCAAGCGCTACAGGGTTTGAACACCGGGGAGCTGTTTTTT. The chain recombines TRBV4-3 with TRBJ2-2, with D perhaps TRBD1 (6 bases). V dropped 1 base and J dropped 1 base, with 13 bases sitting between them. The CDR3 sequence is 17 residues long. In germline, CDR1 is LGHNA, CDR2 YSLEER.

This rearrangement joins TRBV7-6 to TRBJ2-5; 8 nucleotides agree with TRBD2. Germline V lookup: CDR1 SGHVS, CDR2 FNYEAQ. Germline trimming cut 1 base from V and 1 base from J; bases unmatched to any gene: 5. The CDR3 runs 16 residues. Written as DNA, the CDR3 is TGTGCCAGCAGCTTAGTAGGGCTAGCGGGCCAAGAGACCCAGTACTTC. Amino acids: CASSLVGLAGQETQYF.

The CDR3 here is CSARAGGGEGIQYF. CDR3 in DNA: TGCAGTGCTAGAGCAGGGGGGGGCGAAGGGATTCAGTACTTC. The rearrangement links TRBV20-1 to TRBJ2-4, with D perhaps given as TRBD1 or TRBD2 (7 bases each). The V end was cut by 1 base, the J end by 10 bases, with 17 bases between. Germline assignment: CDR1 DFQATT and CDR2 SNEGSKA (reference sequence). CDR3 length: 14 amino acids.

This clonotype came up a few times. The rearrangement links TRBV7-3 to TRBJ1-6, with TRBD1 matching 7 bases. Germline CDR1 is SGHTA and CDR2 is FQGTGA. The CDR3 loop spans 16 amino acids. Germline trimming cut 1 base from V and 10 bases from J; bases unmatched to any gene: 10. DNA of the CDR3: TGTGCCAGCAGCTTAATGCCGGGACAGTCGGGATCACCCCTCCACTTT. It is translated as CASSLMPGQSGSPLHF. The whole variable domain, remainder taken from reference TRBV7-3 and TRBJ1-6, is GAGVSQTPSNKVTEKGKYVELRCDPISGHTALYWYRQSLGQGPEFLIYFQGTGAADDSGLPNDRFFAVRPEGSVSTLKIQRTERGDSAVYLCASSLMPGQSGSPLHFGNGTRLTVT.

This clonotype was seen at least ten times. The chain is built from TRBV13 and TRBJ2-7; TRBD1 or TRBD2 may be the D gene (6 bases each). Germline V gene lookup returns CDR1 PRHDT and CDR2 FYEKMQ (reference sequence). Trimming took off 7 bases at V and 9 bases at J, with 13 bases between the two ends. This CDR3 comprises 11 residues. CDR3 in DNA: TGTGCCAGCATGGAGGGGGGAAGGCAGTACTTC. It translates to CASMEGGRQYF.

The sample holds many counts of this clonotype. The V gene is TRBV5-1, the J gene TRBJ1-1; 9 bases are a match to TRBD1. Per germline, CDR1 SGHRS and CDR2 YFSETQ. The CDR3 sequence is 17 residues long. With V trimmed by 4 bases and J by 0 bases, 10 bases remained unmatched. The CDR3 region is CASSKYRGRDLNTEAFF. CDR3 coding DNA: TGCGCCAGCAGCAAGTACAGGGGGCGGGACCTGAACACTGAAGCTTTCTTT.

The table lists this clonotype with a few counts. V is TRBV20-1 and J is TRBJ1-1; D is unclear. The length of the CDR3 is 12 residues. CDR1 is DFQATT and CDR2 is SNEGSKA in the germline V gene (reference sequence). The V end was cut by 6 bases, the J end by 4 bases, with 12 bases between. The CDR3 reads CSAIPGFTEAFF. CDR3 bases: TGCAGTGCCATCCCCGGGTTCACTGAAGCTTTCTTT.

This chain joins TRBV28 and TRBJ1-4; D not certain. The CDR3 runs to 13 residues. CDR1 and CDR2 (germline): MDHEN, SYDVKM. Trimming cost V 3 bases and J 4 bases, with 6 bases left between them. The CDR3 nucleotides read TGTGCCAGCAGTTTGATAGTTAATGAAAAACTGTTTTTT. Translation: CASSLIVNEKLFF.

This clonotype was found a few times. This chain joins TRBV11-3 and TRBJ1-1; TRBD1 matches 7 bases. This CDR3 spans 15 amino acids. Per the germline V gene, CDR1 is SGHNT and CDR2 is YENEEA. J was trimmed by 4 bases and V by 4 bases; bases with no gene match: 9. The CDR3 protein is CASSSHRGGSTEAFF. CDR3 nucleotide sequence: TGTGCCAGCAGCTCCCACAGGGGAGGAAGCACTGAAGCTTTCTTT.

This clonotype showed up just a few times. The chain links TRBV28 to TRBJ1-1; D remains ambiguous. V was clipped by 4 bases and J by 4 bases, with 16 bases between them. CDR1 is MDHEN and CDR2 is SYDVKM in the germline V gene. The CDR3 is 15 residues long. The CDR3 DNA follows: TGTGCCAGCAGTTCGCCCGACTGGGGAGGCACTGAAGCTTTCTTT. It codes for CASSSPDWGGTEAFF.

This clonotype was observed at least ten times. CDR3 coding DNA: TGTGCCAGCAGGGGACAGGGGGGAAACATTCAGTACTTC. Its protein is CASRGQGGNIQYF. The V and J genes are TRBV6-1 and TRBJ2-4, with 11 bases matching TRBD1. The CDR3 is made up of 13 amino acids. Germline CDR1 and CDR2: MNHNS and SASEGT. V shed 6 bases and J 6 bases; nucleotides not matched to a gene: 1.

Ten or more counts support this clonotype. The genes are TRBV27 and TRBJ2-1; 13 bases match TRBD2. CDR3 length: 18 amino acids. After removal of 5 bases from V and 0 bases from J, the junction contained 7 bases not matched to a gene. CDR1 and CDR2 (germline): MNHEY, SMNVEV (reference sequence). The CDR3 spells CASSTSGGAIRSYNEQFF. DNA of the CDR3: TGTGCCAGCAGTACTAGCGGGGGGGCAATTCGCTCCTACAATGAGCAGTTCTTC.

V is TRBV4-3 and J is TRBJ2-1; 11 bases map to TRBD2. CDR3 size: 15 residues. V was pared by 4 bases and J by 5 bases, with 4 bases of the junction left unmatched. Germline V gives CDR1 LGHNA, CDR2 YSLEER. This CDR3 is CASSPGLAVHNEQFF. CDR3 nucleotide sequence: TGCGCCAGCAGCCCGGGACTAGCGGTCCACAATGAGCAGTTCTTC.

This rearrangement joins TRBV4-2 to TRBJ2-7; TRBD2 matches 11 bases. CDR3 length: 15 residues. Per the germline V gene, CDR1 is LGHNA and CDR2 is YNFKEQ. V was pared by 4 bases and J by 6 bases, with 8 bases of the junction left unmatched. CDR3 sequence: CASSPRLAGSREQYF. The CDR3 coding sequence is TGTGCCAGCAGCCCCCGACTAGCGGGGTCTCGCGAGCAGTACTTC.

This clonotype appeared many times. This rearrangement joins TRBV19 to TRBJ2-7; 7 bases are a match to TRBD2. This CDR3 has 13 amino acids. Germline values: CDR1 LNHDA, CDR2 SQIVND (reference sequence). V dropped 5 bases and J dropped 2; count of bases not matched to a gene: 3. The CDR3 region has the DNA TGTGCCAGTAGTTCAGGGAGGGCCTACGAGCAGTACTTC. Translation gives CASSSGRAYEQYF. The full variable domain, in which reference TRBV19 and TRBJ2-7 provide the parts outside the CDR3, is DGGITQSPKYLFRKEGQNVTLSCEQNLNHDAMYWYRQDPGQGLRLIYYSQIVNDFQKGDIAEGYSVSREKKESFPLTVTSAQKNPTAFYLCASSSGRAYEQYFGPGTRLTVT.

This clonotype was counted at least ten times. The chain employs TRBV12-3 or TRBV12-4 and TRBJ1-2; D may be TRBD1 (6 bases). The CDR3 runs 12 residues. The V gene lost 6 bases and the J gene lost 4 bases, with 9 bases spanning the gap. The CDR3 region is CASSPTGYGYTF. DNA for the CDR3: TGTGCCAGCAGCCCGACAGGCTATGGCTACACCTTC.

In this sample, this clonotype turned up a few times. The V and J genes are TRBV20-1 and TRBJ2-5, with TRBD2 identical over 9 bases. The CDR3 sequence is 15 residues long. The germline V gene encodes CDR1 DFQATT and CDR2 SNEGSKA (reference sequence). The J segment lost 2 bases and the V segment lost 6 bases, leaving 10 bases of the junction unmatched. In DNA, the CDR3 is TGCAGTGCACCCGGGACTAGCTCAAAACAAGAGACCCAGTACTTC. Its protein product is CSAPGTSSKQETQYF.

V gene TRBV7-9 combines with J gene TRBJ2-2, with D tentatively TRBD1 (6 bases). In germline, CDR1 is SEHNR, CDR2 FQNEAQ (reference sequence). Trimming cost V 1 base and J 6 bases, with 9 bases left between them. This CDR3 region has 14 residues. For the CDR3, the DNA is TGTGCCAGCAGCTTAGGACAGGCCGCCGGGGAGCTGTTTTTT. It specifies CASSLGQAAGELFF.

The V call is TRBV7-2, the J call TRBJ2-1; a possible D gene is TRBD2 (6 bases). Trimming removed 5 bases at V and 1 base at J, with 9 bases between. Germline V gives CDR1 SGHTA, CDR2 FQGNSA. The CDR3 runs to 14 residues. The CDR3 loop reads CASSSGGSYNEQFF. CDR3 DNA sequence: TGTGCCAGCAGCAGTGGGGGGTCCTACAATGAGCAGTTCTTC. The full variable domain, rest sourced from reference TRBV7-2 and TRBJ2-1, is GAGVSQSPSNKVTEKGKDVELRCDPISGHTALYWYRQSLGQGLEFLIYFQGNSAPDKSGLPSDRFSAERTGGSVSTLTIQRTQQEDSAVYLCASSSGGSYNEQFFGPGTRLTVL.

This clonotype came up a few times. V and J are TRBV11-2 and TRBJ2-3; possible D gene TRBD1, 6 bases. The CDR3 runs 14 residues. Trimming shortened V by 5 bases and J by 2 bases, and 11 bases separated the two germline ends. Germline V gives CDR1 SGHAT, CDR2 FQNNGV. The DNA for the CDR3 is TGTGCCAGCAGCCTCAGGGGTCTCACAGATACGCAGTATTTT. Its protein product is CASSLRGLTDTQYF.

This clonotype was seen at least ten times. V usage is TRBV6-1 and J usage is TRBJ2-2; D possibly corresponds to TRBD1 (5 bases). Germline loops: CDR1 MNHNS, CDR2 SASEGT. V was trimmed by 2 bases and J by 7 bases, leaving 11 bases between them. The CDR3 length is 14 residues. The DNA of the CDR3 is TGTGCCAGCAGTGAACGACAGACGGTCGGGGAGCTGTTTTTT. Translated: CASSERQTVGELFF.